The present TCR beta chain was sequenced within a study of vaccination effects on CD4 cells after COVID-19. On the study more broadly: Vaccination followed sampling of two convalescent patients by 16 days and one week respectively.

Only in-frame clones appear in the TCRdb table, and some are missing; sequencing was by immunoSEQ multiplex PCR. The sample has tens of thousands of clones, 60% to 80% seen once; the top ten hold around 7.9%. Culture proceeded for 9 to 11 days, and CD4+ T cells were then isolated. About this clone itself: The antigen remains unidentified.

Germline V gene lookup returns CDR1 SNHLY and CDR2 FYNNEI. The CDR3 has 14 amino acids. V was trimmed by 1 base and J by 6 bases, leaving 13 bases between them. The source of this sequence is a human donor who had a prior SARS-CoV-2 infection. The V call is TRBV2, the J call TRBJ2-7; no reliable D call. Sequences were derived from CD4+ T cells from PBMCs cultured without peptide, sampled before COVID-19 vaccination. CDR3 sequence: CASSEVSLQSEQYF. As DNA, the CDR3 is TGTGCCAGCAGTGAAGTTTCGTTGCAGAGCGAGCAGTACTTC.